Listed here are 6 T cell receptor beta chains from one sample, sequenced in a study of blood T cell repertoires in COVID-19. Assay used: immunoSEQ multiplex PCR; TCRdb lists only in-frame clones, some missing. This table has 150,000 to 200,000 clones, more than 80% appearing once. The sample taken for sequencing was peripheral blood. These receptors were taken from a human donor in a cohort sampled during active COVID-19.

CDR3 amino acids: CATNGWRGTQYF. The CDR3 DNA follows: TGTGCCACCAATGGGTGGAGGGGGACCCAGTACTTC. V and J are TRBV2 and TRBJ2-5; a weak D match, TRBD2 (6 bases). Between the trimmed V and J ends, which lost 10 bases and 7 bases, there was a span of 16 bases. Germline CDR1 SNHLY, CDR2 FYNNEI. CDR3 size: 12 residues.

V and J are TRBV30 and TRBJ2-7; no definite D call. Germline values: CDR1 GTSNPN, CDR2 SVGIG (reference sequence). V gave up 0 bases and J gave up 0 bases, with 9 bases separating them. The CDR3 is made up of 14 amino acids. In DNA, the CDR3 is TGTGCCTGGAGTGTACTCCCTATCTCCTACGAGCAGTACTTC. Translation gives CAWSVLPISYEQYF.

The chain carries TRBV6-1 and TRBJ1-2; possible D gene TRBD1, 5 bases. The CDR3 extends over 16 amino acids. The germline gives CDR1 MNHNS, CDR2 SASEGT. Trimming shortened V by 2 bases and J by 5 bases, and 18 bases separated the two germline ends. For the CDR3, the DNA is TGTGCCAGCAGTGAACAACGGGCCATGCGGGGGTATGGCTACACCTTC. Its protein product is CASSEQRAMRGYGYTF.

The J gene is TRBJ2-5, the V gene TRBV9; D might be TRBD2 (6 bases). CDR3 length: 14 residues. The V and J ends lost 4 bases and 2 bases respectively, with 12 bases between them. Germline V gene sequence: CDR1 SGDLS, CDR2 YYNGEE. The CDR3 DNA reads TGTGCCAGCAGCCCCCGACTAGTTCAAGAGACCCAGTACTTC. Its translation: CASSPRLVQETQYF.

The table lists this clone with a count of one. This rearrangement joins TRBV30 to TRBJ2-7; 9 bases agree with TRBD2. The length of the CDR3 is 15 residues. V lost 3 bases and J lost 5; bases outside the gene matches: 11. Germline V gives CDR1 GTSNPN, CDR2 SVGIG (reference sequence). For the CDR3, the DNA is TGTGCCTGGAGCCCTAGGAGCGGGGGGCGCGACGAGCAGTACTTC. Protein: CAWSPRSGGRDEQYF.

J is TRBJ1-1 and V is TRBV6-2 or TRBV6-3; D call uncertain. The ends were cut back, 4 bases at V and 7 bases at J, with 16 bases in the middle. The CDR3 consists of 14 residues. Per germline, CDR1 MNHEY and CDR2 SVGEGT. DNA of the CDR3: TGTGCCAGCAGTTCCACGGCGGGTAGGAGTGAAGCTTTCTTT. Translated: CASSSTAGRSEAFF.